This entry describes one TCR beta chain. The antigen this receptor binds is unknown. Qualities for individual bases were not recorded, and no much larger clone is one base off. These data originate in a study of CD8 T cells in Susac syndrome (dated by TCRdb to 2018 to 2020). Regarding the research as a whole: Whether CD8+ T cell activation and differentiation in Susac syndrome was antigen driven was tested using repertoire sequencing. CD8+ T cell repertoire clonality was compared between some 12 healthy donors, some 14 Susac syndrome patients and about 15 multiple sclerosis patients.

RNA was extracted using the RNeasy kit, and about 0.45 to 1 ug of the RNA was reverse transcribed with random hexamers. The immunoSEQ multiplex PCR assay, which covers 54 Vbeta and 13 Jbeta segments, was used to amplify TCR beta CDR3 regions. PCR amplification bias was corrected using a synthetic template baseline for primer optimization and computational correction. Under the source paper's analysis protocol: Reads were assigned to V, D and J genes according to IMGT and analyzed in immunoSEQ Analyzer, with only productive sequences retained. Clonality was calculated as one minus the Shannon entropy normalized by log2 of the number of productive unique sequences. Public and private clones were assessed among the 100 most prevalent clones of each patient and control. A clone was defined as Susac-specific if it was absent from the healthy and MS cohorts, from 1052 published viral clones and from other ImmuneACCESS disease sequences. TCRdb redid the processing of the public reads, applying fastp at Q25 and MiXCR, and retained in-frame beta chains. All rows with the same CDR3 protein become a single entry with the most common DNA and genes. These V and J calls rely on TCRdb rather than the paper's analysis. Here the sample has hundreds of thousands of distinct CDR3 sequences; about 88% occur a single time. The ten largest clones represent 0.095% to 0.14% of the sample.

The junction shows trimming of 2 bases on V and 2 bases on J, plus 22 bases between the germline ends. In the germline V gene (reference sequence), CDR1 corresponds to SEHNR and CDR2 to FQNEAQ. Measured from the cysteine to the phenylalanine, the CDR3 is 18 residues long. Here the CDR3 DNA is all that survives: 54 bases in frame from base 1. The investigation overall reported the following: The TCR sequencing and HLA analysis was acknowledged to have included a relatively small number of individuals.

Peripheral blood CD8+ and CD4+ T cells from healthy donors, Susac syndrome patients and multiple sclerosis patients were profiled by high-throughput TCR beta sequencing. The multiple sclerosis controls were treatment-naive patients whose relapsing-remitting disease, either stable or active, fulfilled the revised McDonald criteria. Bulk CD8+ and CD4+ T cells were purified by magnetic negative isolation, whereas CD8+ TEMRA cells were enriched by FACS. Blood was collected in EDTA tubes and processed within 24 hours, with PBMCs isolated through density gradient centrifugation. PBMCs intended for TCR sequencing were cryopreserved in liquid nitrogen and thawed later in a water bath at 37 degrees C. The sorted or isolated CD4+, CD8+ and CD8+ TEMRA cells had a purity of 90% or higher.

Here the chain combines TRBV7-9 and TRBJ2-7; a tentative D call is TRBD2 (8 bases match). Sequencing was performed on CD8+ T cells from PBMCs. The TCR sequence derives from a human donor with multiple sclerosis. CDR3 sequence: CASSLFAGGGDSAYEQYF. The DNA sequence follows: TGTGCCAGCAGCTTATTTGCGGGGGGCGGGGACAGTGCCTACGAGCAGTACTTC. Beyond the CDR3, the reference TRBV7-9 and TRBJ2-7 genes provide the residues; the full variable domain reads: DTGVSQNPRHKITKRGQNVTFRCDPISEHNRLYWYRQTLGQGPEFLTYFQNEAQLEKSRLLSDRFSAERPKGSFSTLEIQRTEQGDSAMYLCASSLFAGGGDSAYEQYFGPGTRLTVT.